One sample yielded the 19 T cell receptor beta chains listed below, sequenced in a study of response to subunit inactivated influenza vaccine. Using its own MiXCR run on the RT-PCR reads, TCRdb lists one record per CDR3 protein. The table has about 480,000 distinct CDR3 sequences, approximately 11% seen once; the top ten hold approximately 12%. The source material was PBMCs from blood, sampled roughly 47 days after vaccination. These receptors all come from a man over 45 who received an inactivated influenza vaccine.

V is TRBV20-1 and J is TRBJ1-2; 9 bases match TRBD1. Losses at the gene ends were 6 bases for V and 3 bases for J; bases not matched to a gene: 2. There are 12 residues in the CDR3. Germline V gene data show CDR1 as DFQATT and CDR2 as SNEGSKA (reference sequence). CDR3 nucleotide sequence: TGCAGTGCGAGGGACAGGGACTATGGCTACACCTTC. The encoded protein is CSARDRDYGYTF.

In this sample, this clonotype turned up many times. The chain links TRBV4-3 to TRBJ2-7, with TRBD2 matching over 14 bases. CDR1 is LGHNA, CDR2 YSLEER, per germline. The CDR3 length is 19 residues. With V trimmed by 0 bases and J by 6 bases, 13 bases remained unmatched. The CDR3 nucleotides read TGCGCCAGCAGCCAAGATCTTTCGTGGGGACTAGCGGGGGCTTTCGAGCAGTACTTC. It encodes CASSQDLSWGLAGAFEQYF.

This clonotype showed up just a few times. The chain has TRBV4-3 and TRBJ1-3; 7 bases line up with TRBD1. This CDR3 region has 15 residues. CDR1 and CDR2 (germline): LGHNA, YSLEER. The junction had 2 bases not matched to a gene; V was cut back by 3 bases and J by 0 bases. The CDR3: CASSHGTASGNTIYF. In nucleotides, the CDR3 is TGCGCCAGCAGCCATGGGACAGCCTCTGGAAACACCATATATTTT.

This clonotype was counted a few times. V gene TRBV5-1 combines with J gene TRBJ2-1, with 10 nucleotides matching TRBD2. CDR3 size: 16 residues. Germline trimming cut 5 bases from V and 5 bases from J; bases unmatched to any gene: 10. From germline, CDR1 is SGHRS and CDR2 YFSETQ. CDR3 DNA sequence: TGCGCCAGCAGAGGGAGCCTAGCGGGAGCGAACAATGAGCAGTTCTTC. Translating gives CASRGSLAGANNEQFF.

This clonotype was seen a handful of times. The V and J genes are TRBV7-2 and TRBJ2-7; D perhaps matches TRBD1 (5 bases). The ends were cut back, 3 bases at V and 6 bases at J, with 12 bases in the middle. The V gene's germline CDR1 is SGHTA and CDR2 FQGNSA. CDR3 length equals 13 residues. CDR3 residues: CASSLAGHGEQYF. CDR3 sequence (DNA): TGTGCCAGCAGCTTGGCAGGGCATGGCGAGCAGTACTTC.

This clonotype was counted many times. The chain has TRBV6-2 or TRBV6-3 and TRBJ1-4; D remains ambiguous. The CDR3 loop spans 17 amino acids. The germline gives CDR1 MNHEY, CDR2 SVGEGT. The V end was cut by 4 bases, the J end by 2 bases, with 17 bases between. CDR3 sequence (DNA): TGTGCCAGCAGTTCCCCCAGCACGAATTCCACTAATGAAAAACTGTTTTTT. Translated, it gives CASSSPSTNSTNEKLFF.

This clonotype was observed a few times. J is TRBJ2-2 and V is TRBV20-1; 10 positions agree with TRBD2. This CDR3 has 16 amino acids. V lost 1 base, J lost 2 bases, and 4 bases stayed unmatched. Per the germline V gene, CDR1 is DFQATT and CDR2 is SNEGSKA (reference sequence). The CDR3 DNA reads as TGCAGTGCTAGAGGTAGCGGGGGGACCAACACCGGGGAGCTGTTTTTT. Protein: CSARGSGGTNTGELFF.

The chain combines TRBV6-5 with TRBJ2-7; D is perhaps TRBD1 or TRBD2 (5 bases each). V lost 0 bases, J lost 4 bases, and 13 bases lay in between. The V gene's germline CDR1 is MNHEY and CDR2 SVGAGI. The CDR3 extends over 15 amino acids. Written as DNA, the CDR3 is TGTGCCAGCAGTTACTCAGCCCAGAGGGGATACGAGCAGTACTTC. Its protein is CASSYSAQRGYEQYF.

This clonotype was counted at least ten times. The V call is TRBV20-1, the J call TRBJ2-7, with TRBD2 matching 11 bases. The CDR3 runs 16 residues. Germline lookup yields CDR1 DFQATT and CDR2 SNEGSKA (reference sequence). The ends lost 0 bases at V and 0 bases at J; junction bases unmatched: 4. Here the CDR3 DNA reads TGCAGTGCTAGAGATCCGACTAGCGGGATCTCCTACGAGCAGTACTTC. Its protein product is CSARDPTSGISYEQYF.

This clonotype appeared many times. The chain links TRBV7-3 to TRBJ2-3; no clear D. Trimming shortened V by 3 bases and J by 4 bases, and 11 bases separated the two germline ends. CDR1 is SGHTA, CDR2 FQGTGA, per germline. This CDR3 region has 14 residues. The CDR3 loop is CASSFSGLADTQYF. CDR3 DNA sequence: TGTGCCAGCAGCTTCTCAGGATTGGCAGATACGCAGTATTTT.

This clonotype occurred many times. CDR3 protein: CASSGDRVYGYTF. DNA for the CDR3: TGCGCCAGCAGTGGGGACAGGGTCTATGGCTACACCTTC. The chain employs TRBV10-2 and TRBJ1-2; 9 bases agree with TRBD1. Germline lookup yields CDR1 WSHSY and CDR2 SAAADI. The junction had 1 base not matched to a gene; V was cut back by 4 bases and J by 4 bases. CDR3 length equals 13 residues.

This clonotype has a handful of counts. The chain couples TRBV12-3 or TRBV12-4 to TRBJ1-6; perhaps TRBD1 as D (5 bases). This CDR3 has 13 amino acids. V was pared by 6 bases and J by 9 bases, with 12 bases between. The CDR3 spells CASSRDWLSPLHF. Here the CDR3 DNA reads TGTGCCAGCAGCCGGGACTGGCTTTCACCCCTCCACTTT.

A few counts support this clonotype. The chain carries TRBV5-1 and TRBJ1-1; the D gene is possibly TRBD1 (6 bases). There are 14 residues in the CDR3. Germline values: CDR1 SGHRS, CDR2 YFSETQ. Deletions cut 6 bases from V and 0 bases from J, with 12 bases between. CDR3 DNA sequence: TGCGCCAGCACCCTGGACAGCCTGAACACTGAAGCTTTCTTT. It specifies CASTLDSLNTEAFF.

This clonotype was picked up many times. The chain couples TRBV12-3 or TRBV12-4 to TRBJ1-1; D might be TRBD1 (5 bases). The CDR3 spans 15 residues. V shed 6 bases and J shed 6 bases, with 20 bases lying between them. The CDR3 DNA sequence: TGTGCCAGCAGATACGGTTGGGGCCCCAGCGCTGAAGCTTTCTTT. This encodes CASRYGWGPSAEAFF.

The CDR3 DNA reads TGCAGCGTTGTTGGCGGCAAGAGCTCCTACGAGCAGTACTTC. Protein product: CSVVGGKSSYEQYF. This chain links TRBV29-1 with TRBJ2-7; no clear D gene. This CDR3 has 14 residues. With 4 bases removed from V and 0 bases from J, the gap between germline ends came to 13 bases. Germline V lookup: CDR1 SQVTM, CDR2 ANQGSEA.

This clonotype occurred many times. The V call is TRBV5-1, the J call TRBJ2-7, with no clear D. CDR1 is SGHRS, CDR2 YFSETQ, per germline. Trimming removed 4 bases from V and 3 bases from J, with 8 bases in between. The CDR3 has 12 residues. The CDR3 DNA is TGCGCCAGCAGCACCGACGGCTACGAGCAGTACTTC. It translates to CASSTDGYEQYF.

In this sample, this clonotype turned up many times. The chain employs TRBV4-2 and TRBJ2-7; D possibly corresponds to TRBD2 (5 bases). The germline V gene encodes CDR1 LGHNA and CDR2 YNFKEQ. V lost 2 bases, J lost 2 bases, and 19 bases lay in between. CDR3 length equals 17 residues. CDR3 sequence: CASSQLLSGGRPYEQYF. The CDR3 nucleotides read TGTGCCAGCAGCCAACTACTGTCGGGCGGGCGCCCCTACGAGCAGTACTTC.

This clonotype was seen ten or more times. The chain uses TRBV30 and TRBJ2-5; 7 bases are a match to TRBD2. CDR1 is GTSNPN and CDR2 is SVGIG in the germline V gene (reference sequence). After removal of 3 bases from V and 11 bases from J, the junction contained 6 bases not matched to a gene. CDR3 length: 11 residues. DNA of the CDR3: TGTGCCTGGAGCCAAGGCGGGAGTCAGTACTTC. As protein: CAWSQGGSQYF.

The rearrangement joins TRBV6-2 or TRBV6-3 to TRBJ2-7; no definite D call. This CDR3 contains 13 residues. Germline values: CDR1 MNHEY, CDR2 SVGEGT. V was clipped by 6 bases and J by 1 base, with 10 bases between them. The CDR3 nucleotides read TGTGCCAGCAGACTGACCCATTCCTACGAGCAGTACTTC. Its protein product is CASRLTHSYEQYF.